This T cell receptor (beta chain) originates from a study of T cells after yellow fever vaccination. Study context: Fractions of limited cellularity were prepared by means of SMART-Seq v4 Ultra Low Input. Whole-study findings and limits: Clonotypes found in both CD4 and CD8 compartments made up a small share.

5'RACE template switching produced TCR cDNA carrying a universal primer site and UMIs. A single record per CDR3 protein comes from TCRdb applying MiXCR to the 5' RACE reads. This sample has some 350,000 distinct CDR3 sequences, with roughly 6.2% found just once. Of note for this clonotype: Its specificity is unknown.

This CDR3 is built from 15 residues. Germline values: CDR1 DFQATT, CDR2 SNEGSKA (reference sequence). V gave up 6 bases and J gave up 0 bases, with 16 bases separating them. This chain uses TRBV20-1 with TRBJ2-3, with D perhaps assigned TRBD1 or TRBD2 (6 bases each). This receptor was obtained from a man younger than 40 who received the YFV17D yellow fever vaccine. The sample was PBMCs, taken 5 days after the yellow fever booster vaccination. The CDR3 spells CSARRGSASTDTQYF. The CDR3 nucleotides are TGCAGTGCCCGGAGGGGGAGTGCTAGCACAGATACGCAGTATTTT.